Detailed here is one T cell receptor beta chain. The data were taken from a study of T cell repertoires in cytomegalovirus infection. TCRdb re-analysed the reads in MiXCR, keeping a single row per CDR3 protein. The sample includes hundreds of thousands of distinct CDR3 sequences, 9% to 9.5% seen only once; the top ten take around 4.1%. The V end was cut by 7 bases, the J end by 7 bases, with 14 bases between. The CDR3 has 13 residues. This chain links TRBV12-3 or TRBV12-4 with TRBJ1-5, with D tentatively TRBD1 (5 bases). Sequencing input: PBMCs. The TCR sequence derives from a human donor in good health (CMV status not recorded). Some clones in this sample may be carry-over from other donors' samples. Here the CDR3 reads CASNPDWGQPQHF. The CDR3 DNA sequence: TGTGCCAGCAACCCGGACTGGGGCCAGCCCCAGCATTTT.